This T cell receptor beta chain was identified during a study of regulatory T cells in long-lasting Graves disease. This clonotype occurred once. Its antigen is unidentified. Sequencing libraries for TCR beta were prepared with iRepertoire HTBI primers and Arm-PCR of CDR3 regions. How the authors handled the data: Identification across samples found 62 TRBV and roughly 14 TRBJ segments. MiXCR was run by TCRdb on the multiplex PCR reads, yielding one entry per CDR3 protein. These V and J calls derive from TCRdb rather than the authors' analysis. The repertoire holds more than 300,000 distinct CDR3 sequences, with around 23% as singletons. The CDR3 sequence is 13 residues long. Germline CDR1 reads LGHDT; CDR2 reads YNNKEL (reference sequence). The germline V and J ends were trimmed by 4 bases and 3 bases, with 10 bases remaining between them. Study-level results: New patients shared more than 750 public clonotypes, fewer than the 2,741 shared by persistent patients. Under persistent disease, TRBV28, TRBJ1-2 and TRBJ2-5 were used preferentially.

The time point: persistent/refractory GD, antithyroid drugs over 5 years with positive TRAb. The authors made the TCR library using RNA they extracted from PBMCs. This specimen consisted of peripheral blood mononuclear cells (PBMCs), obtained when the disease was refractory, from a patient treated with antithyroid drugs. The sequence was collected from a woman aged 40 to 55 with Graves disease. This chain uses TRBV3-1 with TRBJ2-7; D remains unclear. Here the CDR3 reads CASSRGYYYEQYF. The CDR3 DNA reads TGTGCCAGCAGCCGGGGATACTACTACGAGCAGTACTTC.